This T cell receptor (beta chain) originates from a study of blood T cell repertoires in COVID-19. The method was immunoSEQ multiplex PCR; TCRdb's version includes in-frame clones alone and lacks a portion of them. The profile shows 100,000 or so clones, over 80% of them singletons. Losses at the gene ends were 2 bases for V and 4 bases for J; bases not matched to a gene: 7. The CDR3 totals 15 residues. CDR1 MNHNY and CDR2 SVGAGI come from the germline V gene (reference sequence). This receptor was taken from a man aged 45 to 65 with acute or convalescent COVID-19. The chain recombines TRBV6-6 with TRBJ1-2; 7 bases map to TRBD1. The sample was peripheral blood. CDR3 DNA: TGTGCCAGCAGTTACGGCATACAGGGGAGCTATGGCTACACCTTC. Residues: CASSYGIQGSYGYTF.